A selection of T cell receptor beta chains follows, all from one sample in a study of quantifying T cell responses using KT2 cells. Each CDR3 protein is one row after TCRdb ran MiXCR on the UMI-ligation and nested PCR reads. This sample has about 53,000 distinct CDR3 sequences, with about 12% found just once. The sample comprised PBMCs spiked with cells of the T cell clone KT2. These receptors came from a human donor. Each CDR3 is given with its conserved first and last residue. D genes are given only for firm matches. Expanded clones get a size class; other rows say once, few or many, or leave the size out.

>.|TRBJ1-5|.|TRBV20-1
TGCAGTGCTAGAGAGGGGACTATCTCCGGGACGGGAATGAATCAGCCCCAGCATTTT
CSAREGTISGTGMNQPQHF
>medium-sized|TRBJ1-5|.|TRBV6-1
TGTGCCAGCACAGGGTTTTTTTTCGAGGGCAATCAGCCCCAGCATTTT
CASTGFFFEGNQPQHF
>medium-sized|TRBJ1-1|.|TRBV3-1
TGTGCCAGCAGCCAAGATCAGGGCGGCCAGCCGAACACTGAAGCTTTCTTT
CASSQDQGGQPNTEAFF
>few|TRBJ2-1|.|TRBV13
TGTGCCAGCAGCTGGCGCGGGGGCGGGCACAATGAGCAGTTCTTC
CASSWRGGGHNEQFF
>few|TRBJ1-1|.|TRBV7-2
TGTGCCAGCAGCCCGACTAGGCTAGGGCACACTGAAGCTTTCTTT
CASSPTRLGHTEAFF
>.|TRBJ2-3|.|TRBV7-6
TGTGCCAGCAGCCGAACCGTAGCGAGGCGCCCTAGCACAGATACGCAGTATTTT
CASSRTVARRPSTDTQYF
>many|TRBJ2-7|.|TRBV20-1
TGCAGTGCTAGAAGCGTGAGCTCCTACGAGCAGTACTTC
CSARSVSSYEQYF
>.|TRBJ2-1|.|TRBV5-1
TGCGCCAGCAGCTTGAGTTGGGAGCAGTTCTTC
CASSLSWEQFF
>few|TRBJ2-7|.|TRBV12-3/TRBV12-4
TGTGCCAGCAGTTTAGGTTGGAGTTCCTACGAGCAGTACTTC
CASSLGWSSYEQYF
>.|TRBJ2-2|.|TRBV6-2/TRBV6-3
TGTGCCAGCAGTTACGGGACCGGGGAGCTGTTTTTT
CASSYGTGELFF
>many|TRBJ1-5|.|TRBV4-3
TGCGCCAGCAGCCAAGATAGGGAGTTCAATCAGCCCCAGCATTTT
CASSQDREFNQPQHF
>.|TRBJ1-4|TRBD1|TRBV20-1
TGCAGTGCTAGAGGCGGGACAGCAACTAATGAAAAACTGTTTTTT
CSARGGTATNEKLFF
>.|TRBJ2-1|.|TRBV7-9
TGTGCCAGCAGCCCAATACGGGGCTCCTACAATGAGCAGTTCTTC
CASSPIRGSYNEQFF
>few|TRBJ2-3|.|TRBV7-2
TGTGCCAGCAGCTTACTACCAATAAGCTCTAGCACAGATACGCAGTATTTT
CASSLLPISSSTDTQYF
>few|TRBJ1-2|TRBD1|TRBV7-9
TGTGCCAGCAGCTTAGCGAGGGACAGGCTTAACTATGGCTACACCTTC
CASSLARDRLNYGYTF
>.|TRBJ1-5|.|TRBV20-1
TGCAGTGCTAGTCTTCAGGGTAGCAATCAGCCCCAGCATTTT
CSASLQGSNQPQHF
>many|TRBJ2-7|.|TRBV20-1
TGCAGTGCCCGGACTACCTCTCTTTGGGAGCAGTACTTC
CSARTTSLWEQYF
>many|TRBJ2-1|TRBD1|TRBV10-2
TGCGCCAGCAGTCAGGCAGGGGGCTTTATTGAGCAGTTCTTC
CASSQAGGFIEQFF
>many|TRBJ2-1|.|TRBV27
TGTGCCAGCGGGAGCTCCCACAATGAGCAGTTCTTC
CASGSSHNEQFF
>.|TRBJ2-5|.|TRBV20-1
TGCAGTGCTAGAAGTGGGATAGGGGCCCAGTACTTC
CSARSGIGAQYF
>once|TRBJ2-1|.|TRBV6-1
TGTGCCAGCAGTGAACAGGGTCGGAGCTCCTACAATGAGCAGTTCTTC
CASSEQGRSSYNEQFF
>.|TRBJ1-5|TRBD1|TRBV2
TGTGCCAGCAGTGCCGACAGGGTTGGGAGTGGGCAGCCCCAGCATTTT
CASSADRVGSGQPQHF